This is a list of T cell receptor beta chains from one sample in a study of tumor-infiltrating lymphocytes in primary liver carcinoma. Each CDR3 protein gets one entry after TCRdb re-called the multiplex PCR reads with MiXCR. The sample yields 310,000 or so distinct CDR3 sequences, approximately 58% seen once. The sample was peripheral blood. The source of these receptors is a woman in her thirties with primary liver carcinoma and hepatitis B virus infection. Each CDR3 is given with its conserved first and last residue. Each record gives: D gene, J gene, V gene, clone size, CDR3 protein, CDR3 DNA. A D gene is named only where the DNA matches it firmly. Where a row states a size, it is once, few, many or the class of an expanded clone; other rows omit it.

d_call: .; j_call: TRBJ1-5; v_call: TRBV12-3/TRBV12-4; clone_size: many; cdr3_aa: CASTGALGAQPQHF; cdr3_nt: TGTGCCAGCACCGGGGCCTTGGGGGCCCAGCCCCAGCATTTT
d_call: .; j_call: TRBJ1-1; v_call: TRBV11-1; clone_size: many; cdr3_aa: CASSLARGDTEAFF; cdr3_nt: TGTGCCAGCAGCTTAGCTCGCGGGGACACTGAAGCTTTCTTT
d_call: .; j_call: TRBJ2-7; v_call: TRBV18; clone_size: once; cdr3_aa: CASSPPTRGVYEQYF; cdr3_nt: TGTGCCAGCTCACCACCCACGAGGGGGGTCTACGAGCAGTACTTC
d_call: .; j_call: TRBJ2-2; v_call: TRBV5-4; clone_size: .; cdr3_aa: CASSLRGTGELLF; cdr3_nt: TGTGCCAGCAGCCTAAGGGGCACTGGGGAGCTGCTTTTT
d_call: TRBD1; j_call: TRBJ1-5; v_call: TRBV10-3; clone_size: .; cdr3_aa: CAISPTGGSDQPQHF; cdr3_nt: TGTGCCATCAGTCCGACAGGGGGTAGCGATCAGCCCCAGCATTTT
d_call: TRBD2; j_call: TRBJ2-7; v_call: TRBV11-3; clone_size: many; cdr3_aa: CASSLVAGTYEQYF; cdr3_nt: TGTGCCAGCAGCCTGGTAGCGGGAACCTACGAGCAGTACTTC
d_call: .; j_call: TRBJ2-3; v_call: TRBV9; clone_size: .; cdr3_aa: CASSETDITDTQYF; cdr3_nt: TGTGCCAGCAGCGAGACGGACATCACAGATACGCAGTATTTT
d_call: .; j_call: TRBJ2-1; v_call: TRBV11-2; clone_size: many; cdr3_aa: CASSPRRLASTYNEQFF; cdr3_nt: TGTGCCAGCAGCCCACGGAGGCTAGCGTCGACCTACAATGAGCAGTTCTTC
d_call: TRBD1; j_call: TRBJ1-5; v_call: TRBV12-3/TRBV12-4; clone_size: many; cdr3_aa: CASSGQGHNGQPQHF; cdr3_nt: TGTGCCAGCAGTGGACAGGGCCACAACGGTCAGCCCCAGCATTTT
d_call: TRBD1; j_call: TRBJ1-5; v_call: TRBV4-1; clone_size: many; cdr3_aa: CASKGAGSNQPQHF; cdr3_nt: TGCGCCAGTAAGGGGGCTGGAAGCAATCAGCCCCAGCATTTT
d_call: .; j_call: TRBJ2-3; v_call: TRBV7-9; clone_size: .; cdr3_aa: CPSTTSTDTQYF; cdr3_nt: TGTCCCAGCACCACCAGCACAGATACGCAGTATTTT
d_call: TRBD2; j_call: TRBJ2-7; v_call: TRBV11-2; clone_size: .; cdr3_aa: CASVLAGRYEQYF; cdr3_nt: TGTGCCAGCGTATTAGCGGGGCGATACGAGCAGTACTTC
d_call: TRBD2; j_call: TRBJ2-5; v_call: TRBV11-2; clone_size: many; cdr3_aa: CASSIWGRAGETQYF; cdr3_nt: TGTGCCAGCAGCATTTGGGGGAGGGCCGGGGAGACCCAGTACTTC
d_call: .; j_call: TRBJ2-7; v_call: TRBV28; clone_size: few; cdr3_aa: CASRRGNPPYEQYF; cdr3_nt: TGTGCCAGCAGGAGAGGGAACCCCCCCTACGAGCAGTACTTC
d_call: TRBD1; j_call: TRBJ2-7; v_call: TRBV6-2/TRBV6-3; clone_size: .; cdr3_aa: CASSNTGTGSYEQYF; cdr3_nt: TGTGCCAGTTCCAATACCGGGACAGGGTCCTACGAGCAGTACTTC
d_call: TRBD2; j_call: TRBJ2-7; v_call: TRBV6-5; clone_size: few; cdr3_aa: CASRAPLAGGPLGSYEQYF; cdr3_nt: TGTGCCAGCAGGGCCCCCTTAGCGGGAGGGCCTTTGGGCTCCTACGAGCAGTACTTC
d_call: TRBD2; j_call: TRBJ2-1; v_call: TRBV4-2; clone_size: many; cdr3_aa: CASSQELLAGYNEQFF; cdr3_nt: TGTGCCAGCAGCCAAGAGTTGCTAGCGGGGTACAATGAGCAGTTCTTC
d_call: TRBD1; j_call: TRBJ1-2; v_call: TRBV6-1; clone_size: .; cdr3_aa: CASSELGQLYGYTF; cdr3_nt: TGTGCCAGCAGTGAATTGGGACAGTTATATGGCTACACCTTC
d_call: .; j_call: TRBJ2-5; v_call: TRBV5-1; clone_size: .; cdr3_aa: CASRQGPRETQYF; cdr3_nt: TGCGCCAGCAGGCAAGGACCTAGAGAGACCCAGTACTTC
d_call: .; j_call: TRBJ2-3; v_call: TRBV6-1; clone_size: .; cdr3_aa: CTTEPGHPTDTQYF; cdr3_nt: TGTACCACTGAACCGGGACACCCCACAGACACGCAGTATTTT
d_call: TRBD2; j_call: TRBJ2-5; v_call: TRBV4-1; clone_size: .; cdr3_aa: CASSSRTSGRQEPQYF; cdr3_nt: TGCGCCAGCAGCTCGAGGACTAGCGGGCGGCAAGAGCCCCAGTACTTC
d_call: TRBD1; j_call: TRBJ1-4; v_call: TRBV6-6; clone_size: once; cdr3_aa: CASRDPGQYDEKLFF; cdr3_nt: TGTGCCAGCAGAGATCCGGGACAGTATGATGAAAAACTGTTTTTT
d_call: TRBD2; j_call: TRBJ2-5; v_call: TRBV5-4; clone_size: .; cdr3_aa: CASSTLDGGQETQYF; cdr3_nt: TGTGCCAGCAGCACCCTGGACGGGGGGCAAGAGACCCAGTACTTC
d_call: .; j_call: TRBJ2-3; v_call: TRBV29-1; clone_size: .; cdr3_aa: CSVVGCIDTQYF; cdr3_nt: TGCAGCGTTGTAGGGTGCATAGATACGCAGTATTTT
d_call: .; j_call: TRBJ2-1; v_call: TRBV6-5; clone_size: many; cdr3_aa: CASSYPGHNEQFF; cdr3_nt: TGTGCCAGCAGTTACCCGGGCCACAATGAGCAGTTCTTC
d_call: TRBD1; j_call: TRBJ2-1; v_call: TRBV5-4; clone_size: .; cdr3_aa: CASSSLRRQGPNEQFF; cdr3_nt: TGTGCCAGCAGTTCGCTGCGAAGACAGGGTCCAAATGAGCAGTTCTTC
d_call: TRBD2; j_call: TRBJ2-3; v_call: TRBV6-2/TRBV6-3; clone_size: .; cdr3_aa: CVSRVLAGRRDTQYF; cdr3_nt: TGTGTCAGCAGAGTCTTAGCGGGGCGGAGAGATACGCAGTATTTT
d_call: TRBD1; j_call: TRBJ2-1; v_call: TRBV4-1; clone_size: once; cdr3_aa: CASNRDEPGQIYNEQFF; cdr3_nt: TGCGCCAGCAACCGCGATGAACCGGGACAGATATACAATGAGCAGTTCTTC
d_call: .; j_call: TRBJ2-3; v_call: TRBV29-1; clone_size: .; cdr3_aa: CSVRLGSRSTDTQYF; cdr3_nt: TGCAGCGTCCGCCTGGGAAGCAGGAGCACAGATACGCAGTATTTT
d_call: .; j_call: TRBJ2-3; v_call: TRBV7-3; clone_size: .; cdr3_aa: CASSPYKGGTDMQYF; cdr3_nt: TGCGCCAGCAGCCCCTATAAAGGCGGCACAGATATGCAGTATTTT
d_call: .; j_call: TRBJ2-1; v_call: TRBV6-2/TRBV6-3; clone_size: few; cdr3_aa: CASSSLVIYNEQFF; cdr3_nt: TGTGCCAGCAGTTCCCTAGTGATTTACAATGAGCAGTTCTTC
d_call: TRBD1; j_call: TRBJ1-3; v_call: TRBV11-2; clone_size: .; cdr3_aa: CASRGTGSSGDTIYF; cdr3_nt: TGTGCCAGCAGGGGGACAGGGAGTTCTGGAGACACCATATATTTT